This T cell receptor beta chain was profiled in a study of tumor-infiltrating lymphocytes in primary liver carcinoma. The wider study: All patients had surgically resected primary liver carcinoma.

Out of unsorted whole blood came the blood RNA, and germline DNA was extracted as well. Reverse transcription of about 0.5 ug total RNA with a constant-region primer produced TCR beta cDNA. The TCR beta library was amplified through three nested multiplex PCR rounds in a modified ARM-PCR procedure. Rounds one and two of PCR, each of about 10 cycles, were primed with TRBV1-TRBV30 forward primers and a C-beta reverse primer. TCRdb passed the multiplex PCR reads through MiXCR, listing each CDR3 protein once. The table has around 330,000 distinct CDR3 sequences, approximately 58% seen once. This clonotype was counted between two and nine times. What it binds is unknown. Study-wide points: In tumor-adjacent and tumor-blood pairs, overlap was lower than in tumor region pairs. The 250 largest clones made up significantly more of tumor than blood repertoires (p = 0.039).

Losses at the gene ends were 4 bases for V and 5 bases for J; bases not matched to a gene: 20. This CDR3 is built from 19 residues. In germline, CDR1 is MGHRA, CDR2 YSYEKL. The chain links TRBV4-1 to TRBJ1-1; 9 bases map to TRBD1. This receptor was identified in a woman aged 25 to 39 with primary liver carcinoma and hepatitis B virus infection. The sequenced sample was peripheral blood. The CDR3 region is CASSRSLYDKDRGWTEAFF. The CDR3 bases are TGCGCCAGCAGCCGCTCCCTCTACGACAAGGACAGGGGCTGGACTGAAGCTTTCTTT.